This TCR beta chain was observed in a study of low-dose radiotherapy and immunotherapy resistance in tumors. Study-level information: Patients received 300 mg of oral aspirin each day across four cycles, commencing on cycle 1 day 1.

With 0 bases removed from V and 2 bases from J, the gap between germline ends came to 10 bases. The CDR3 is 15 amino acids. Germline CDR1 is DFQATT and CDR2 is SNEGSKA (reference sequence). TRAV- and TRBV-specific primers primed first-strand cDNA, covering alpha and beta chains. PCR amplification of the TCRs was performed with Phusion for 20 PCR cycles, and it relied on a constant-region primer together with a V-primer adapter. Via MiXCR, TCRdb re-called the reads, giving one row per CDR3 protein. In the table there are 50,000 or so distinct CDR3 sequences, less than 30% of which are singletons. Time point: after trial treatment. Sample treatment: LDRT plus nivolumab, ipilimumab, low-dose cyclophosphamide and aspirin (RACIN trial). This clonotype was seen ten or more times.

Sequenced material: PBMCs, taken after low-dose radiotherapy plus immunotherapy. This chain connects TRBV20-1 to TRBJ1-4, with D tentatively TRBD1 (5 bases). This receptor was taken from a male donor with prostate cancer. The DNA for the CDR3 is TGCAGTGCTAGAGATCGGGGGGGTACTAATGAAAAACTGTTTTTT. Translating gives CSARDRGGTNEKLFF.